These 27 T cell receptor beta chains share one sample of origin, sequenced in a study of siplizumab effects on memory and regulatory T cells. Sequencing was performed with immunoSEQ multiplex PCR; in TCRdb, only in-frame clones are kept and a portion is missing. This table holds 90,000 to 140,000 clones, about 93% found once. Sequencing was carried out using CD4+ T cells sorted from blood. The receptors originated from a human donor in good health.

CDR3 residues: CASSLQTSGSPDTQYF. Here the CDR3 DNA reads TGTGCCAGCAGCTTACAGACTAGCGGGAGCCCAGATACGCAGTATTTT. V and J are TRBV7-8 and TRBJ2-3; TRBD2 matches at 12 bases. V dropped 2 bases and J dropped 4; count of bases not matched to a gene: 4. The CDR3 sequence is 16 residues long. Germline V CDR1 and CDR2: SGHVS, FQNEAQ.

CDR3 DNA sequence: TGTGCCAGCAGCGTAGGAGGCGCGAACACCGGGGAGCTGTTTTTT. Protein product: CASSVGGANTGELFF. The rearrangement joins TRBV9 to TRBJ2-2; D is ambiguous. This CDR3 comprises 15 residues. Deletions cut 0 bases from V and 0 bases from J, with 6 bases between. From germline, CDR1 is SGDLS and CDR2 YYNGEE.

CDR3 in amino acids: CASSIRQVNQPQHF. The DNA for the CDR3 is TGTGCCAGTAGTATTCGGCAGGTAAATCAGCCCCAGCATTTT. The genes are TRBV19 and TRBJ1-5; no firm D call. The length of the CDR3 is 14 residues. The V end was cut by 3 bases, the J end by 4 bases, with 10 bases between. The germline V gene has CDR1 LNHDA and CDR2 SQIVND (reference sequence).

The chain employs TRBV7-9 and TRBJ1-6; TRBD1 aligns across 8 bases. The CDR3 runs 15 residues. The junction had 7 bases not matched to a gene; V was cut back by 5 bases and J by 7 bases. From germline, CDR1 is SEHNR and CDR2 FQNEAQ (reference sequence). The CDR3 DNA reads TGTGCCAGCAGCAAGACCGGGACAGGCAATTCACCCCTCCACTTT. Its translation is CASSKTGTGNSPLHF.

V and J are TRBV9 and TRBJ2-1; 9 bases align to TRBD1. Per the germline V gene, CDR1 is SGDLS and CDR2 is YYNGEE. The trim removed 3 bases at V and 4 bases at J, leaving 5 bases unmatched. This CDR3 comprises 15 residues. DNA of the CDR3: TGTGCCAGCAGCGGAGAGGGACAGGGATACAATGAGCAGTTCTTC. Its protein product is CASSGEGQGYNEQFF.

This chain uses TRBV6-6 with TRBJ1-1; the D gene is possibly TRBD1 (6 bases). Germline CDR1 is MNHNY and CDR2 is SVGAGI (reference sequence). The V gene lost 7 bases and the J gene lost 1 base, with 13 bases spanning the gap. The CDR3 loop spans 14 amino acids. The CDR3 DNA follows: TGTGCCAGCACCCTCGAAGGGGGGAACACTGAAGCTTTCTTT. This translates into CASTLEGGNTEAFF.

The chain carries TRBV2 and TRBJ2-5, with TRBD1 identical over 11 bases. J gave up 5 bases and V 8 bases, and 10 bases lay outside the gene matches. The germline V gene encodes CDR1 SNHLY and CDR2 FYNNEI. This CDR3 is 15 amino acids long. CDR3 amino acids: CASGGQGVIRETQYF. As DNA, the CDR3 is TGTGCCAGCGGGGGACAGGGGGTAATCAGGGAGACCCAGTACTTC.

The chain uses TRBV6-5 and TRBJ1-5; TRBD1 matches at 9 bases. CDR1 MNHEY and CDR2 SVGAGI come from the germline V gene. This CDR3 has 16 amino acids. Trimming at V came to 0 bases and at J to 7 bases, leaving 7 bases not matched to a gene. This chain's CDR3 is CASSYSRTGGGQPQHF. Here the CDR3 DNA reads TGTGCCAGCAGTTACTCGCGAACAGGGGGCGGGCAGCCCCAGCATTTT.

The chain links TRBV2 to TRBJ1-4; TRBD1 agrees at 9 bases. Germline assignment: CDR1 SNHLY and CDR2 FYNNEI. V shed 0 bases, J shed 8 bases, and the junction held 7 bases outside the gene matches. This CDR3 has 16 residues. For the CDR3, the DNA is TGTGCCAGCAGTGAAGCGGCGGGACAGGGAGGCGAAAAACTGTTTTTT. Translating it yields CASSEAAGQGGEKLFF. Looking up the rest from reference TRBV2 and TRBJ1-4 gives the full variable domain: EPEVTQTPSHQVTQMGQEVILRCVPISNHLYFYWYRQILGQKVEFLVSFYNNEISEKSEIFDDQFSVERPDGSNFTLKIRSTKLEDSAMYFCASSEAAGQGGEKLFFGSGTQLSVL.

Here the CDR3 DNA reads TGTGCCAGCAGTTACTCGACCGGGGGCGGTGAAAAACTGTTTTTT. Translation gives CASSYSTGGGEKLFF. The genes are TRBV6-5 and TRBJ1-4; tentatively, D is TRBD1 (6 bases). The ends were cut back, 0 bases at V and 7 bases at J, with 12 bases in the middle. Germline CDR1 MNHEY, CDR2 SVGAGI. The CDR3 is made up of 15 amino acids.

This clone was observed once. The CDR3 is CASSPTPVREQDTQYF. The CDR3 coding sequence is TGCGCCAGCAGCCCCACACCTGTCCGAGAGCAAGATACGCAGTATTTT. V gene TRBV4-1 combines with J gene TRBJ2-3; D is unclear. This CDR3 spans 16 amino acids. CDR1 and CDR2 from the germline V gene are MGHRA and YSYEKL. V dropped 4 bases and J dropped 5 bases, with 19 bases sitting between them.

The V call is TRBV20-1, the J call TRBJ1-2; D not certain. There are 11 residues in the CDR3. The germline CDR1 and CDR2 sequences are DFQATT and SNEGSKA (reference sequence). Trimming removed 6 bases at V and 3 bases at J, with 8 bases between. The CDR3 spells CSAPRDYGYTF. In nucleotides, the CDR3 is TGCAGTGCCCCTCGAGACTATGGCTACACCTTC.

Judged by abundance, this clone is medium-sized. The V and J genes are TRBV19 and TRBJ1-5; weak D call: TRBD1 (6 bases). CDR3 size: 14 residues. Trimming stripped 5 bases from V and 4 bases from J, with 12 bases between. Germline-derived CDR1 and CDR2 are LNHDA and SQIVND (reference sequence). The chain's CDR3 is CASSFRGLNQPQHF. The CDR3 DNA reads TGTGCCAGTAGTTTCAGGGGACTGAATCAGCCCCAGCATTTT.

The chain is built from TRBV10-3 and TRBJ1-2, with D possibly TRBD1 on 5 matching bases. Germline-derived CDR1 and CDR2 are ENHRY and SYGVKD. This CDR3 region has 16 residues. V was pared by 5 bases and J by 4 bases, with 20 bases between. CDR3 DNA sequence: TGTGCCATCAGTCGGGGACGAGAGCCAAAGCGCTATGGCTACACCTTC. It is translated as CAISRGREPKRYGYTF.

V usage is TRBV10-3 and J usage is TRBJ2-7; 10 bases are shared with TRBD1. Germline V CDR1 and CDR2: ENHRY, SYGVKD. After removal of 5 bases from V and 7 bases from J, the junction contained 8 bases not matched to a gene. The CDR3 loop spans 14 amino acids. CDR3 region: CAISPGTGAGEQYF. CDR3 coding DNA: TGTGCCATCAGTCCCGGGACAGGGGCGGGTGAGCAGTACTTC.

Concerning this clone itself: Other DNA sequences from this sample encode an identical CDR3 as well. This rearrangement joins TRBV5-1 to TRBJ2-7; 9 bases agree with TRBD1. The CDR3 contains 14 residues. V gave up 3 bases and J gave up 2 bases; unmatched junction bases: 3. Germline CDR1 is SGHRS and CDR2 is YFSETQ. The CDR3 DNA reads as TGCGCCAGCAGCTCTAGACAGGGGGCCTACGAGCAGTACTTC. Its protein product is CASSSRQGAYEQYF.

The chain uses TRBV4-3 and TRBJ1-4; D unresolved. V shed 1 base and J shed 0 bases, with 12 bases lying between them. The CDR3 loop spans 17 amino acids. Germline CDR1 LGHNA, CDR2 YSLEER. The CDR3 protein is CASSQVFGRATNEKLFF. CDR3 DNA: TGCGCCAGCAGCCAAGTCTTTGGACGGGCAACTAATGAAAAACTGTTTTTT.

The V and J genes are TRBV15 and TRBJ2-5; D is unresolved. The CDR3 consists of 13 residues. V lost 0 bases, J lost 4 bases, and 6 bases lay in between. Per germline, CDR1 LNHNV and CDR2 YYDKDF (reference sequence). The CDR3 loop reads CATSRDEGETQYF. The CDR3 nucleotides read TGTGCCACCAGCAGAGATGAAGGAGAGACCCAGTACTTC.

The chain uses TRBV28 and TRBJ2-2; D unclear. Trimming stripped 8 bases from V and 5 bases from J, with 9 bases between. The CDR3 is 12 residues long. Germline V gene sequence: CDR1 MDHEN, CDR2 SYDVKM. This chain's CDR3 is CASRERTGELFF. The CDR3 DNA reads as TGTGCCAGCCGCGAAAGGACCGGGGAGCTGTTTTTT.

This rearrangement joins TRBV4-1 to TRBJ1-1, with D unresolved. The CDR3 length is 15 residues. Germline V lookup: CDR1 MGHRA, CDR2 YSYEKL. V was trimmed by 2 bases and J by 0 bases, leaving 10 bases between them. CDR3 coding DNA: TGCGCCAGCAGCCAACGAACAATCATGAACACTGAAGCTTTCTTT. It translates to CASSQRTIMNTEAFF.

V gene TRBV11-3 combines with J gene TRBJ1-3; TRBD1 is a possible D gene (5 bases). The V end was cut by 5 bases, the J end by 3 bases, with 8 bases between. The CDR3 length is 13 residues. The germline V gene encodes CDR1 SGHNT and CDR2 YENEEA. For the CDR3, the DNA is TGTGCCAGCAGCACCGACAGTGGAAACACCATATATTTT. As protein: CASSTDSGNTIYF.

The CDR3 DNA follows: TGTGCCAGCACCCCCACCACGGTCGGGAAAAACATTCAGTACTTC. Translation: CASTPTTVGKNIQYF. This sequence joins TRBV27 and TRBJ2-4; the D is unclear. Germline V gives CDR1 MNHEY, CDR2 SMNVEV (reference sequence). Between the trimmed V and J ends, which lost 7 bases and 4 bases, there was a span of 17 bases. The length of the CDR3 is 15 residues.

The chain links TRBV21-1 to TRBJ2-2; the D call of TRBD2 is as the table states it, not checked on the DNA. TRBV21-1 is a pseudogene. The CDR3 has 21 amino acids. The CDR3 coding sequence is TGTGCCAGAGACCCACTTCTGACCCAGAGCGGCGGGGCTGATAGCACCGGGGAGCTGTTTTTT. Protein product: CARDPLLTQSGGADSTGELFF.

The chain is built from TRBV15 and TRBJ2-1; 8 bases fit TRBD1. The germline gives CDR1 LNHNV, CDR2 YYDKDF (reference sequence). V trimming: 6 bases; J trimming: 8 bases; junction bases outside the gene matches: 6. The CDR3 covers 13 residues. CDR3 region: CATRPGGGDEQFF. As DNA, the CDR3 is TGTGCCACCAGACCAGGGGGCGGCGATGAGCAGTTCTTC.

The CDR3 spells CASSSGGENIQYF. The CDR3 DNA sequence: TGTGCCAGCAGCTCCGGAGGGGAAAACATTCAGTACTTC. The chain uses TRBV5-4 and TRBJ2-4; D is possibly TRBD2 (6 bases). The CDR3 totals 13 residues. Germline V gives CDR1 SGHNT, CDR2 YYREEE (reference sequence). Trimming removed 3 bases at V and 5 bases at J, with 9 bases between.

J is TRBJ2-7 and V is TRBV7-8; D not resolved. V lost 1 base, J lost 1 base, and 8 bases lay in between. In germline, CDR1 is SGHVS, CDR2 FQNEAQ. The CDR3 loop spans 14 amino acids. The CDR3 region is CASSLVMKSYEQYF. The DNA for the CDR3 is TGTGCCAGCAGCTTAGTAATGAAATCCTACGAGCAGTACTTC. Full variable domain (missing parts from reference TRBV7-8 and TRBJ2-7): GAGVSQSPRYKVAKRGQDVALRCDPISGHVSLFWYQQALGQGPEFLTYFQNEAQLDKSGLPSDRFFAERPEGSVSTLKIQRTQQEDSAVYLCASSLVMKSYEQYFGPGTRLTVT.

V is TRBV6-5 and J is TRBJ2-1; 8 bases are a match to TRBD1. The CDR3 loop spans 15 amino acids. Per the germline V gene, CDR1 is MNHEY and CDR2 is SVGAGI. V was clipped by 5 bases and J by 0 bases; unmatched bases: 3. Here the CDR3 DNA reads TGTGCCAGCAGTAAGGGACAGGCCTCCTACAATGAGCAGTTCTTC. Translating gives CASSKGQASYNEQFF.